The source of this T cell receptor beta chain is a study of PD-L1 blockade in urothelial cancer. Study overall: Blood was subjected to analysis at 3 weeks (second dose) and 6 weeks following treatment start. Counts from blood samples showed a median of roughly 150,000 T cells.

The germline V gene encodes CDR1 SGHRS and CDR2 YFSETQ. The CDR3 has 16 residues. V lost 4 bases and J lost 4; bases outside the gene matches: 9. The patients had locally advanced or metastatic urothelial carcinoma. Sequencing used immunoSEQ multiplex PCR; TCRdb keeps in-frame clones, though not all of them. The sample lists about 56,000 clones, around 84% occurring once. The material was PBMCs, obtained around atezolizumab (anti-PD-L1) treatment. The clonotype originates from a man between 50 and 59 years old with urothelial cancer. The chain links TRBV5-1 to TRBJ2-1; 9 positions match TRBD2. In DNA form, the CDR3 reads TGCGCCAGCAGCGGGATTAAGCGGGAGGCATACAATGAGCAGTTCTTC. Translation gives CASSGIKREAYNEQFF.